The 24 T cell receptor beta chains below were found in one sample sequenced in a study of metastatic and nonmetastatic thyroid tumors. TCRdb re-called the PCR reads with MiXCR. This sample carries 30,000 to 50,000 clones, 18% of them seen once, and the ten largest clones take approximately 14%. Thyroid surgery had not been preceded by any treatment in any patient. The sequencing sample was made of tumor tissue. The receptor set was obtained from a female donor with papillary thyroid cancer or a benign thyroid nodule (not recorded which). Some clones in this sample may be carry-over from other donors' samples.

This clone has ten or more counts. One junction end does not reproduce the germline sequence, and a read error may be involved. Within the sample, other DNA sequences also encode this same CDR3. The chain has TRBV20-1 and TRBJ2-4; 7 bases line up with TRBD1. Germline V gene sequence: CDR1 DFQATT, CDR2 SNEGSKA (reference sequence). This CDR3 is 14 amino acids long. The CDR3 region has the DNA TGTAGTGCTAGGACAGGTGGTGCCGGAAACATTCAGTACTTC. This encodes CSARTGGAGNIQYF.

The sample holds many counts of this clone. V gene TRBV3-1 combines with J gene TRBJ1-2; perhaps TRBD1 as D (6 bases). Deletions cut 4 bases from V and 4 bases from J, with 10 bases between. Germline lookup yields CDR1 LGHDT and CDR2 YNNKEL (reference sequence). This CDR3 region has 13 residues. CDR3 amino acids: CASSPDRAYGYTF. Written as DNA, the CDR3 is TGTGCCAGCAGCCCGGACAGAGCCTATGGCTACACCTTC.

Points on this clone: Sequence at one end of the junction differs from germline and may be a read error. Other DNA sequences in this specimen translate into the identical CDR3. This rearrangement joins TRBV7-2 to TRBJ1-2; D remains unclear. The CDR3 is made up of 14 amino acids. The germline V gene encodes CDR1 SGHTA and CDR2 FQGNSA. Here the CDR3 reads CASSKTSANYGYTF. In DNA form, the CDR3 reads TGTGCGAGCAGCAAAACCTCAGCTAACTATGGCTACACCTTC.

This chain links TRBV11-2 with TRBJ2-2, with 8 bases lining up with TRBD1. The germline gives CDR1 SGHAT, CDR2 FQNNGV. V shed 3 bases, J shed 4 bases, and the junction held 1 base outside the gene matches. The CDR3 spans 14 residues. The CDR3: CASSLDRATGELFF. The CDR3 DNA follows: TGTGCCAGCAGCTTGGACAGGGCCACCGGGGAGCTGTTTTTT.

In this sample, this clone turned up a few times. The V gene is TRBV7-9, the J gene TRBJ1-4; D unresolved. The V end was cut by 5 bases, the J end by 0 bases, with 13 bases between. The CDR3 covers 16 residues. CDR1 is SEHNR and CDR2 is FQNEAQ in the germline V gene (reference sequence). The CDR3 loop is CASSLVQFPTNEKLFF. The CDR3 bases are TGTGCCAGCAGCCTAGTACAGTTCCCAACTAATGAAAAACTGTTTTTT.

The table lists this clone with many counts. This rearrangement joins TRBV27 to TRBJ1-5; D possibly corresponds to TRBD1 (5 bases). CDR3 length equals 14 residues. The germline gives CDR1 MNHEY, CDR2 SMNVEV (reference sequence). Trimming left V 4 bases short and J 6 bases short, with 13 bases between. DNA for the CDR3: TGTGCCAGCAGTTCAGGGTTGAAAGGTCAGCCCCAGCATTTT. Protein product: CASSSGLKGQPQHF.

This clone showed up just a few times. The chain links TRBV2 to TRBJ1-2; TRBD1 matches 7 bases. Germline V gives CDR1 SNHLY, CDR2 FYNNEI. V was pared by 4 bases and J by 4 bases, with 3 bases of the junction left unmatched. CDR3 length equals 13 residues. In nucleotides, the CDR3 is TGTGCCAGCAGTGTAACAGGGGTCTATGGCTACACCTTC. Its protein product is CASSVTGVYGYTF.

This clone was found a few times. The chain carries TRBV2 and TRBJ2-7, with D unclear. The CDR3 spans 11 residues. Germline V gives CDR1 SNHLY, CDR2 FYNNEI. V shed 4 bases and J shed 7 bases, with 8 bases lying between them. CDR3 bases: TGTGCCAGCAGTGTTGGGATAGAGCAGTACTTC. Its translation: CASSVGIEQYF.

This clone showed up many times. The DNA of the CDR3 is TGCGCCAGCAGCCAAGAGAACAGACCGACTAACTATGGCTACACCTTC. Its protein is CASSQENRPTNYGYTF. The gene calls are TRBV4-1 and TRBJ1-2; D uncertain. The CDR3 loop spans 16 amino acids. Germline lookup yields CDR1 MGHRA and CDR2 YSYEKL. V lost 0 bases, J lost 0 bases, and 11 bases lay in between.

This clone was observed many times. In DNA form, the CDR3 reads TGTGCCAGCAGTGCAGGGGGCGGGTACACCATATATTTT. It yields the protein CASSAGGGYTIYF. The rearrangement uses TRBV2 and TRBJ1-3; 8 nucleotides line up with TRBD1. Germline V gene sequence: CDR1 SNHLY, CDR2 FYNNEI. CDR3 length: 13 residues. V trimming: 4 bases; J trimming: 8 bases; junction bases outside the gene matches: 4.

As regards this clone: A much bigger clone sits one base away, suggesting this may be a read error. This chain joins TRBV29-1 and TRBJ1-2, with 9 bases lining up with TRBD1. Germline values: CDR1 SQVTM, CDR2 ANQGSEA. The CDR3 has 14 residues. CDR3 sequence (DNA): TGCAGCGTTGAACTGGGGACAGGGACCTATTGCTACACCTTC. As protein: CSVELGTGTYCYTF.

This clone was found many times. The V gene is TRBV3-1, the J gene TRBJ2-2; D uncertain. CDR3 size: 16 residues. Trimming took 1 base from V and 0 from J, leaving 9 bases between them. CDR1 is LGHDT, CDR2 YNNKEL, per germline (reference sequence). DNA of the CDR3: TGTGCCAGCAGCCAAGGGAGAGCCTCGAACACCGGGGAGCTGTTTTTT. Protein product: CASSQGRASNTGELFF.

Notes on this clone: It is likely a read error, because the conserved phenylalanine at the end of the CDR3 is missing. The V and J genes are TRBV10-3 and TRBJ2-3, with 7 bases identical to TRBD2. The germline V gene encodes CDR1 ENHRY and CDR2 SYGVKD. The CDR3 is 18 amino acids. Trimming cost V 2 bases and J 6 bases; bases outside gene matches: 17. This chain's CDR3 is CAISEGPASGSSSDTQYS. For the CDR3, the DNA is TGTGCCATCAGTGAGGGCCCTGCTAGCGGTAGTAGTTCCGATACGCAGTATTCT.

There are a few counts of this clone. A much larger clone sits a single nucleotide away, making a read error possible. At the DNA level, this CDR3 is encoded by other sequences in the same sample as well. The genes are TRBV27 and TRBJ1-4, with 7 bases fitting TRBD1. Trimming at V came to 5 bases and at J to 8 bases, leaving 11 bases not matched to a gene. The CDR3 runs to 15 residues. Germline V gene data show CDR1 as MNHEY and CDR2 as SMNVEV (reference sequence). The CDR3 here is CASSPRQGMIEKLFF. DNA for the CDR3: TGTGCCAGCAGTCCGAGACAGGGTATGATCGAAAAACTGTTTTTT.

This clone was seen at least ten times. The chain's CDR3 is CASSRQVSYNEQFF. As DNA, the CDR3 is TGTGCCAGCAGCCGACAGGTTTCCTACAATGAGCAGTTCTTC. The chain recombines TRBV3-1 with TRBJ2-1; tentative D call: TRBD1 (6 bases). This CDR3 comprises 14 residues. Germline V gene sequence: CDR1 LGHDT, CDR2 YNNKEL (reference sequence). V lost 4 bases, J lost 1 base, and 8 bases lay in between.

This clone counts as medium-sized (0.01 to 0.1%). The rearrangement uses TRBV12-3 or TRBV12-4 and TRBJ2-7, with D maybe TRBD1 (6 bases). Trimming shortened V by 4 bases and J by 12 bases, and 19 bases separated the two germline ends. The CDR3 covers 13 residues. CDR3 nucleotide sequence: TGTGCCAGCAGTTCCCTCAGGGGAAGGGGTTCGTACTTC. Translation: CASSSLRGRGSYF.

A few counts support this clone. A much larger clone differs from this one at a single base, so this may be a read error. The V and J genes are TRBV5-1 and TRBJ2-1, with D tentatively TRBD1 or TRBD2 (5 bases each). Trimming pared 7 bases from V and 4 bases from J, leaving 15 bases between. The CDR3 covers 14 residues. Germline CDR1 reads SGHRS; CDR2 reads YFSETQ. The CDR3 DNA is TGCGCCAGCCGTAGGGACCCTTGGTACAATGAGCAGTTCTTC. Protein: CASRRDPWYNEQFF.

CDR3 coding DNA: TGTGCCAGCAGCTCAGGGGTATTAGATACGCAGTATTTT. Amino acids: CASSSGVLDTQYF. This chain connects TRBV7-2 to TRBJ2-3, with D perhaps matching TRBD1 (6 bases). Germline V gene data show CDR1 as SGHTA and CDR2 as FQGNSA. The CDR3 length is 13 residues. Trimming stripped 4 bases from V and 5 bases from J, with 10 bases between.

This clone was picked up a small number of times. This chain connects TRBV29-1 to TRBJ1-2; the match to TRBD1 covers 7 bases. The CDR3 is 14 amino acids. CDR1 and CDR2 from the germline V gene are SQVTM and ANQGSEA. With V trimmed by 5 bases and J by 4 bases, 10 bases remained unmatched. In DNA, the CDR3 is TGCAGCGTTACCCGGGACAGAACAACCTATGGCTACACCTTC. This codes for CSVTRDRTTYGYTF. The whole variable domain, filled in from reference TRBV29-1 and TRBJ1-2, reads SAVISQKPSRDICQRGTSLTIQCQVDSQVTMMFWYRQQPGQSLTLIATANQGSEATYESGFVIDKFPISRPNLTFSTLTVSNMSPEDSSIYLCSVTRDRTTYGYTFGSGTRLTVV.

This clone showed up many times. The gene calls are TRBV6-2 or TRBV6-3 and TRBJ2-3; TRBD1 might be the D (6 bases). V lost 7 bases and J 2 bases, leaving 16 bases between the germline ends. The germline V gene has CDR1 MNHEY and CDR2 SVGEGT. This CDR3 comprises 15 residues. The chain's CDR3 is CASTPGHLITDTQYF. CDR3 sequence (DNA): TGTGCCAGCACCCCGGGACACCTTATCACAGATACGCAGTATTTT.

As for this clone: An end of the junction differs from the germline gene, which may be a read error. In nucleotides, the CDR3 is TGCGGTGCTACCCCTACCGCCGGCCTGAAATACGAGCAGTACTTC. This gives the protein CGATPTAGLKYEQYF. V gene TRBV20-1 combines with J gene TRBJ2-7; no definite D call. From germline, CDR1 is DFQATT and CDR2 SNEGSKA (reference sequence). This CDR3 region has 15 residues.

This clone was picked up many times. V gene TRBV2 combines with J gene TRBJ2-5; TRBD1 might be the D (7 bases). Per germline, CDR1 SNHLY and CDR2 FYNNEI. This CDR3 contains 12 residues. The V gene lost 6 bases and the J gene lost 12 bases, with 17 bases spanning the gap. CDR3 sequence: CASSRTRDRKYF. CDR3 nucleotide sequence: TGTGCCAGCAGCAGAACGCGGGACAGAAAGTACTTC.

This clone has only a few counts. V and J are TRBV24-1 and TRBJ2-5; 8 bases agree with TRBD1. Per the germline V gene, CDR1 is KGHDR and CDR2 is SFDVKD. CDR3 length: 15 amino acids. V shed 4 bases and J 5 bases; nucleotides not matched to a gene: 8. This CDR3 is CATSDPTGVHETQYF. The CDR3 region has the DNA TGTGCCACCAGTGACCCGACAGGGGTGCACGAGACCCAGTACTTC.

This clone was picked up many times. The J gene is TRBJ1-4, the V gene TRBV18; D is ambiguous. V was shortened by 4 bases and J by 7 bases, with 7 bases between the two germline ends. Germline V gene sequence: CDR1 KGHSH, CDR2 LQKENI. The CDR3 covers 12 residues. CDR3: CASSRPGEKLFF. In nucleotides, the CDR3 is TGTGCCAGCTCACGCCCAGGTGAAAAACTGTTTTTT.